The clone carrying this T cell receptor (beta chain) has only a few counts. This record belongs to a study of molecular identifiers for immune sequencing clone quantification. Based on a CD8+CD4-CCR7+CD45RA+ profile, naive CD8 T cells were sorted. TCRdb processed the PCR reads anew with MiXCR; each CDR3 protein has one entry. The table lists about 500,000 distinct CDR3 sequences, around 21% of them singletons. This receptor was obtained from a human donor in good health. Some libraries in this study had Jurkat cell RNA spiked in. The sequenced sample was naive CD8+ T cells from blood, with Jurkat cell RNA spiked in. Indicated subset: FACS-sorted CD8+CD4-CCR7+CD45RA+ naive T cells.

The CDR3 spells CASSLVSGLETQYF. The CDR3, as DNA: TGTGCCAGCAGTTTAGTGTCAGGGTTAGAGACCCAGTACTTC. The chain couples TRBV12-3 or TRBV12-4 to TRBJ2-5; a weak D match, TRBD1 (5 bases). The CDR3 covers 14 residues. Trimming took 1 base from V and 4 from J, leaving 10 bases between them.